Listed below are T cell receptor beta chains from one sample, sequenced in a study of post-analysis software for immune sequencing data. Each CDR3 protein is one row after TCRdb ran MiXCR on the PCR reads. The sample contains a few hundred thousand distinct CDR3 sequences, less than 45% of which appear only once. Sample: blood. Source of these receptors: a girl between 10 and 17 years old with multiple sclerosis. Both conserved end residues are part of each CDR3. A D gene is named only where the DNA matches it firmly. The size field is filled for only some rows; it gives once, few, many or a size class.

few,TRBD2,TRBJ2-7,TRBV4-1,TGCGCCAGCAGCCAAGCAGCGGGAGGAACCTACGAGCAGTACTTC,CASSQAAGGTYEQYF
-,TRBD1,TRBJ1-1,TRBV28,TGTGCCAGCGAACTCGACAGGGGCACTGAAGCTTTCTTT,CASELDRGTEAFF
-,-,TRBJ1-1,TRBV12-3/TRBV12-4,TGTGCCAGCAGGCTCGGATGGAGGACTGAAGCTTTCTTT,CASRLGWRTEAFF
few,TRBD1,TRBJ1-2,TRBV29-1,TGCAGCGTCCACACAGGGGAGGATGGCTACACCTTC,CSVHTGEDGYTF
-,-,TRBJ2-7,TRBV28,TGTGCCAGCAGCTTATCCCACGAGCAGTACTTC,CASSLSHEQYF
-,-,TRBJ2-7,TRBV15,TGTGCCACCAGCAGAGATGGGGGCTACAATGAGCAGTACTTC,CATSRDGGYNEQYF
few,TRBD2,TRBJ2-3,TRBV28,TGTGCCAGCAGCCTCATGACTAGCGGGAGGACAGATACGCAGTATTTT,CASSLMTSGRTDTQYF
-,TRBD2,TRBJ2-3,TRBV7-9,TGTGCCAGCAGCTTCCCCTTCGCTAGCGGGGAAGACACAGATACACAGTATTTT,CASSFPFASGEDTDTQYF
few,-,TRBJ2-3,TRBV7-2,TGTGCCAGCAGCTTAGCAGGGGCGGACACAGATACGCAGTATTTT,CASSLAGADTDTQYF
-,-,TRBJ1-4,TRBV28,TGTGCCAGCAGTTCCGGGGGAGGGTCCAATGAAAAACTGTTTTTT,CASSSGGGSNEKLFF
-,-,TRBJ1-2,TRBV5-5,TGTGCCAGCAGCTTGAGTGGTGTGAGGGCTTCGACGGATGGCTACACCTTC,CASSLSGVRASTDGYTF
-,TRBD2,TRBJ2-2,TRBV20-1,TGCAGTGCTTTTGGGACTAGCGGGAGGAACGGGGAGCTGTTTTTT,CSAFGTSGRNGELFF
-,-,TRBJ2-6,TRBV5-1,TGCGCCAGCAGCGATGGGGCCAACGTCCTGACTTTC,CASSDGANVLTF
-,TRBD2,TRBJ2-7,TRBV10-3,TGTGCCATCAGTGACCTTGGACTAGCGGAAAGCTCCTACGAGCAGTACTTC,CAISDLGLAESSYEQYF
-,-,TRBJ1-2,TRBV7-2,TGTGCCAGCAGCTTAGCGCGGGGAGGGAGCTATGGCTACACCTTC,CASSLARGGSYGYTF
few,TRBD1,TRBJ2-5,TRBV20-1,TGCAGTGCTAGAGGGGCAACAGGGGCCGGGGAGACCCAGTACTTC,CSARGATGAGETQYF
-,-,TRBJ2-1,TRBV21-1,TGTGCCAGCAGCAAAGAAGGGGGGTCCTACAATGAGCAGTTCTTC,CASSKEGGSYNEQFF
many,TRBD1,TRBJ2-1,TRBV29-1,TGCAGCGGAAGGGGGCCGAGTGAGCAGTTCTTC,CSGRGPSEQFF
few,TRBD1,TRBJ2-3,TRBV20-1,TGCAGTCCTAGGGACAGGGGGCTTGGAGATACGCAGTATTTT,CSPRDRGLGDTQYF
few,-,TRBJ2-5,TRBV27,TGTGCCAGCAGTTTCGGGCAGGGCAACCAAGAGACCCAGTACTTC,CASSFGQGNQETQYF
few,-,TRBJ2-5,TRBV6-1,TGTGCCAGCAGTGAAGGAGGGGAAGAGACCCAGTACTTC,CASSEGGEETQYF
-,-,TRBJ2-3,TRBV12-3/TRBV12-4,TGTGCCAGCGGCGTCTCGCCAGATACGCAGTATTTT,CASGVSPDTQYF
-,TRBD2,TRBJ2-7,TRBV6-5,TGTGCCAGCAGGCGGACTAGCGTCCACGAGCAGTACTTC,CASRRTSVHEQYF
few,-,TRBJ1-2,TRBV29-1,TGCAGCGTATTGGACTATGGCTACACCTTC,CSVLDYGYTF
-,TRBD1,TRBJ2-5,TRBV12-3/TRBV12-4,TGTGCCAGCAGTCCACTCCTCGAGGGGGCCGAAGAGACCCAGCACTTC,CASSPLLEGAEETQHF
-,TRBD2,TRBJ2-4,TRBV5-1,TGCGCCAGCAGCTCTTCCGGGACTAGCGACGCCAAAAACATTCAGTACTTC,CASSSSGTSDAKNIQYF
-,TRBD1,TRBJ1-2,TRBV6-1,TGTGCCAGCAGTGAACAGGGGGCGCAGGGCTACACCTTC,CASSEQGAQGYTF
-,-,TRBJ2-7,TRBV7-2,TGTGCCAGCAGCTCCGGGGACCGACCCTACGAGCAGTACTTC,CASSSGDRPYEQYF
-,-,TRBJ2-3,TRBV6-2/TRBV6-3,TGTGCCAGCAGTTTATATATTCAGGTGCTAAGCACAGATACGCAGTATTTT,CASSLYIQVLSTDTQYF
-,TRBD2,TRBJ2-3,TRBV20-1,TGCAGTGCTAGCCCCCGGGAGGAGGCAGATACGCAGTATTTT,CSASPREEADTQYF
-,-,TRBJ2-1,TRBV3-1,TGTGCCAGCAGCCAAGGGATACAGGGTGGCAATGAGCAGTTCTTC,CASSQGIQGGNEQFF
-,-,TRBJ2-7,TRBV27,TGTGCCAGCACCATTGGCGCAGGGGACCGCGCGACCGAGCAGTACTTC,CASTIGAGDRATEQYF
few,TRBD1,TRBJ1-5,TRBV20-1,TGCAGTGCTACCCCGGGACAGTCAAGCAATCAGCCCCAGCATTTT,CSATPGQSSNQPQHF
-,TRBD2,TRBJ2-3,TRBV4-3,TGCGCCAGCAGCCACGAACACCTAGCGGGACCCACAGATACGCAGTATTTT,CASSHEHLAGPTDTQYF
-,-,TRBJ1-2,TRBV4-1,TGCGCCAGCAGCCAAGGCGACAGCGACGACTATGGCTACACCTTC,CASSQGDSDDYGYTF
-,-,TRBJ2-5,TRBV10-3,TGTGCCATCAGTGTAGCGCAGGCTCAAGAGACCCAGTACTTC,CAISVAQAQETQYF
few,TRBD2,TRBJ2-5,TRBV7-7,TGTGCTAGCAGCTTAGCGCGGGGCGCTAGCGGGAGAGAGACCCAGTACTTC,CASSLARGASGRETQYF
-,-,TRBJ2-3,TRBV25-1,TGTGCCAGCCACGGATTCAGCACAGATACGCAGTATTTT,CASHGFSTDTQYF